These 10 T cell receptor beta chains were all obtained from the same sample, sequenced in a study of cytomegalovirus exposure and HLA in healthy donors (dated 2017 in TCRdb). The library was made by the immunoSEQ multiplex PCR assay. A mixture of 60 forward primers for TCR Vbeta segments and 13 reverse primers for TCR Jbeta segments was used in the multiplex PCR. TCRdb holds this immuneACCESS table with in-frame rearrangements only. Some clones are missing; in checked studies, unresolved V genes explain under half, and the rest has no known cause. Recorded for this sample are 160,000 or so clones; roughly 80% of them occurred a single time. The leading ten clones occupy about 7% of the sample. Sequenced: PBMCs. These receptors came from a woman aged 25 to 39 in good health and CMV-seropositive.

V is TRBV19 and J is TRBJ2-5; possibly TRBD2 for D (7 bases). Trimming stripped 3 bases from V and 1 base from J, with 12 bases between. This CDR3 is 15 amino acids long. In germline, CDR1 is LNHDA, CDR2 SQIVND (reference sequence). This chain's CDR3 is CASSMGGGIQETQYF. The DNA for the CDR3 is TGTGCCAGTAGTATGGGAGGGGGAATCCAAGAGACCCAGTACTTC.

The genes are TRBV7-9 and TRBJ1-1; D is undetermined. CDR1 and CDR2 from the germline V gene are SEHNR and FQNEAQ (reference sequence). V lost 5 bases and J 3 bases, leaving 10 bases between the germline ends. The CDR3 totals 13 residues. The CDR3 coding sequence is TGTGCCAGCAGCCAAGTGGGCTACACTGAAGCTTTCTTT. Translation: CASSQVGYTEAFF.

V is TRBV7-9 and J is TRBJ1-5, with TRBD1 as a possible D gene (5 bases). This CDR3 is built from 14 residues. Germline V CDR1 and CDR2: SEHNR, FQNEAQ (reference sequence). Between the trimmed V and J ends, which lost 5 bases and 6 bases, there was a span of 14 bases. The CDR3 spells CASSPGSGGQPQHF. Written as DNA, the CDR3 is TGTGCCAGCAGCCCCGGGAGCGGGGGTCAGCCCCAGCATTTT.

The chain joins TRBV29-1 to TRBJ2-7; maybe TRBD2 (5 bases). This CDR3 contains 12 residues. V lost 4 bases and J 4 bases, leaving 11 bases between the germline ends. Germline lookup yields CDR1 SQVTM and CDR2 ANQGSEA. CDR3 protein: CSVGFAGYEQYF. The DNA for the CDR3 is TGCAGCGTTGGGTTTGCGGGTTACGAGCAGTACTTC.

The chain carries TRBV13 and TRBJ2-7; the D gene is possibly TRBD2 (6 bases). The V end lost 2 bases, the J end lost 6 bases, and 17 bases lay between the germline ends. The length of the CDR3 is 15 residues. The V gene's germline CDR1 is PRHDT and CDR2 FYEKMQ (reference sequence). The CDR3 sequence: CASSLSPGLAAEQYF. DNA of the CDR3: TGTGCCAGCAGCTTAAGTCCGGGATTAGCGGCCGAGCAGTACTTC.

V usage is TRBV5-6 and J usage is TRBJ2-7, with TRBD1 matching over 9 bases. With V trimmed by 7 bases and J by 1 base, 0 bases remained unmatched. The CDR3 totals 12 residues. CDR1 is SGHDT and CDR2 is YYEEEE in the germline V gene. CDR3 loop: CASGQGSYEQYF. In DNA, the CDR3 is TGTGCCAGCGGACAGGGGTCCTACGAGCAGTACTTC.

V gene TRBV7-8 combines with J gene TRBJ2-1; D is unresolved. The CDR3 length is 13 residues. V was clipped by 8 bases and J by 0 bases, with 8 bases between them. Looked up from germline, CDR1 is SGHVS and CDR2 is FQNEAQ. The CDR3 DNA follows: TGTGCCAGCGGCCACTACTCCTACAATGAGCAGTTCTTC. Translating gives CASGHYSYNEQFF.

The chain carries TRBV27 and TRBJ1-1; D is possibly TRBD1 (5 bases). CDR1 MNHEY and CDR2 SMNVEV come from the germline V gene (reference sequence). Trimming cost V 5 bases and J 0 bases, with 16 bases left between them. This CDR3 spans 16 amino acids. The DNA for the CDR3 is TGTGCCAGCAGTAGCGGGGGTTTCAGAATGAACACTGAAGCTTTCTTT. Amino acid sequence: CASSSGGFRMNTEAFF.

The CDR3: CASSLLTGGLKTPYF. Written as DNA, the CDR3 is TGTGCCAGCAGCCTCCTGACAGGGGGGTTGAAAACTCCTTACTTC. The rearrangement joins TRBV5-6 to TRBJ2-5; TRBD1 matches 9 bases. V shed 4 bases and J 14 bases; nucleotides not matched to a gene: 18. CDR1 and CDR2 (germline): SGHDT, YYEEEE. The CDR3 is 15 residues long.

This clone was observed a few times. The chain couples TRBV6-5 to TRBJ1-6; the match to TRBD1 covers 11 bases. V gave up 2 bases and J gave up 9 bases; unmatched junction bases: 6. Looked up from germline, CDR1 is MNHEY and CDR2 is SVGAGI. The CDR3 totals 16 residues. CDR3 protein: CASSYAAGTGGSPLHF. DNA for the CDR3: TGTGCCAGCAGTTACGCGGCCGGGACAGGGGGTTCACCCCTCCACTTT.